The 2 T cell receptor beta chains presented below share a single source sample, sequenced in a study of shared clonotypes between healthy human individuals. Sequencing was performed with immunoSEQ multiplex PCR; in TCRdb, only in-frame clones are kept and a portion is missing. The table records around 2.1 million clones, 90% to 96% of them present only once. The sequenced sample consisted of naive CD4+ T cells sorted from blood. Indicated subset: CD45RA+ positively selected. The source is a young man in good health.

CDR3 sequence: CAWSVGRQETQYF. CDR3 coding DNA: TGTGCCTGGAGTGTTGGGCGGCAAGAGACCCAGTACTTC. V is TRBV30 and J is TRBJ2-5; no reliable D call. CDR1 and CDR2 (germline): GTSNPN, SVGIG (reference sequence). The CDR3 covers 13 residues. V lost 0 bases to trimming and J lost 2 bases, with 7 bases between them.

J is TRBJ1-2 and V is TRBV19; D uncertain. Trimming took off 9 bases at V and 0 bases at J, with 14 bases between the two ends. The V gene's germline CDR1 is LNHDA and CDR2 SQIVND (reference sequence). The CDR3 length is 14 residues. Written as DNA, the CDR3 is TGTGCCAGCGCCACGGCAGGCCCTAACTATGGCTACACCTTC. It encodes CASATAGPNYGYTF.